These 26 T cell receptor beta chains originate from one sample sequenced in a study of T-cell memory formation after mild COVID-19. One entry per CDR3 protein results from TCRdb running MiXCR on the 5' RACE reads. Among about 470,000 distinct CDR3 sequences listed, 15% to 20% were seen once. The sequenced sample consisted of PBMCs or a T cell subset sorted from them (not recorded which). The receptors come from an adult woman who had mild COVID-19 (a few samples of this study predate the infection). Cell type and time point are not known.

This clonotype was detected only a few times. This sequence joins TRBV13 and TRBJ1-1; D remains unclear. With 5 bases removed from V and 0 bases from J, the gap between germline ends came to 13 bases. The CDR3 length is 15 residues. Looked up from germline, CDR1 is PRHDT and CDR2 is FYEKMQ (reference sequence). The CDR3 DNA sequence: TGTGCCAGCAGCCACCCGGGTCCCATGAACACTGAAGCTTTCTTT. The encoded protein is CASSHPGPMNTEAFF.

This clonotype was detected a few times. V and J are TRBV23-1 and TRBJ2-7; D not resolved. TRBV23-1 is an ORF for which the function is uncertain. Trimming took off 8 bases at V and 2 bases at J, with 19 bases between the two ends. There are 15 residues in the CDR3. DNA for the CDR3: TGCGCCAGCGGGCTAGGTTGGTACAGTACCTACGAGCAGTACTTC. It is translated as CASGLGWYSTYEQYF.

The DNA for the CDR3 is TGTGCCAGCAGCTTAGGGGACAGGGAAGGCTCACCCCTCCACTTT. Its translation: CASSLGDREGSPLHF. The V gene is TRBV7-9, the J gene TRBJ1-6, with 9 bases matching TRBD1. V lost 1 base and J lost 10; bases outside the gene matches: 5. The CDR3 length is 15 residues. Germline CDR1 reads SEHNR; CDR2 reads FQNEAQ (reference sequence).

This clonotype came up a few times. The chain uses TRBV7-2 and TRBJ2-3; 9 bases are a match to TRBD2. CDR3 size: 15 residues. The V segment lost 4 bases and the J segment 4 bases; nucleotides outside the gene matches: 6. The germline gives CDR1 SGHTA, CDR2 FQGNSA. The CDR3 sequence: CASSSKAGGSDTQYF. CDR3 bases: TGTGCCAGCAGCTCAAAAGCGGGGGGCTCAGATACGCAGTATTTT.

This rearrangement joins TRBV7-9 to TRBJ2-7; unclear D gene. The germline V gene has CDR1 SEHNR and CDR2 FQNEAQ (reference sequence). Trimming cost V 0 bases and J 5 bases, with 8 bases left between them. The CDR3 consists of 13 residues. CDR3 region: CASSLANRDEQYF. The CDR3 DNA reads TGTGCCAGCAGCTTAGCTAACAGAGACGAGCAGTACTTC.

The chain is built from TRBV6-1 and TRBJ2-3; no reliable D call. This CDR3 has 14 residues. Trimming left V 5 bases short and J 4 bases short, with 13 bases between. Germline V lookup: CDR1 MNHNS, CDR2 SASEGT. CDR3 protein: CASSIPWGSDTQYF. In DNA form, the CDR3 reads TGTGCCAGCAGTATACCCTGGGGATCAGATACGCAGTATTTT.

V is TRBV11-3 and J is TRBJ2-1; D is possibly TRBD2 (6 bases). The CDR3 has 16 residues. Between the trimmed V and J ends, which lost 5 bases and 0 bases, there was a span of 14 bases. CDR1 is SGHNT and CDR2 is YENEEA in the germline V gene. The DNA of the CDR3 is TGTGCCAGCAGCCCGTATAGCGGTAGCTCCTACAATGAGCAGTTCTTC. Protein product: CASSPYSGSSYNEQFF.

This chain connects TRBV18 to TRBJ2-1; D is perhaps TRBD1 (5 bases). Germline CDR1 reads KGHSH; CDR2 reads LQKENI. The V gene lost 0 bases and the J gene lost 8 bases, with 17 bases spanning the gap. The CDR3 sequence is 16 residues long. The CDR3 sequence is CASSPPGPGNKYEQFF. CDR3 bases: TGTGCCAGCTCACCACCGGGGCCAGGGAACAAATATGAGCAGTTCTTC.

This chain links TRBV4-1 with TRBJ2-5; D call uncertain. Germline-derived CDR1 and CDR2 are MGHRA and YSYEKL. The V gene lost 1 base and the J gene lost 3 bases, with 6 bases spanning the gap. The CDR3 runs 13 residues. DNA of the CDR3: TGCGCCAGCAGCCAAGGACTCAAAGAGACCCAGTACTTC. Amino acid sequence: CASSQGLKETQYF.

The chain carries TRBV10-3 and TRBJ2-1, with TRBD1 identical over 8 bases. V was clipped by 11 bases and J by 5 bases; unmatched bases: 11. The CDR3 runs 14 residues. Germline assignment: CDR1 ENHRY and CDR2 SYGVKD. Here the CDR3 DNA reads TGTGCCTCCCTCTTCGGACAGGGTAACAATGAGCAGTTCTTC. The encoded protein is CASLFGQGNNEQFF.

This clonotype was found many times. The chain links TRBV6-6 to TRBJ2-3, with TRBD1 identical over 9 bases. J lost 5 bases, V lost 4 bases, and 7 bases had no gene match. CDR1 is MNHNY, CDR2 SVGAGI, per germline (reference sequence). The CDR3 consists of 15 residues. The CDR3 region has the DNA TGTGCCAGCAGTTCTTACAGGGGGCGAGGAGATACGCAGTATTTT. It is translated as CASSSYRGRGDTQYF.

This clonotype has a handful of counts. For the CDR3, the DNA is TGTGCCAGCAGTTTTCACGAGGGACGGAGGAATGAGCAGTTCTTC. This gives the protein CASSFHEGRRNEQFF. The chain has TRBV6-2 or TRBV6-3 and TRBJ2-1; the D gene could be TRBD1 or TRBD2 (5 bases each). This CDR3 is built from 15 residues. V lost 4 bases and J 7 bases, leaving 17 bases between the germline ends. Germline V CDR1 and CDR2: MNHEY, SVGEGT.

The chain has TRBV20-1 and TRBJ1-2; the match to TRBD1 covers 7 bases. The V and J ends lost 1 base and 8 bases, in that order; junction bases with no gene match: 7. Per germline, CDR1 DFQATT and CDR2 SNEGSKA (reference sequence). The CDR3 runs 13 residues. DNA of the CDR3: TGCAGTGCTAGAGCTGCCAGGGGGGCCGGCTACACCTTC. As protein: CSARAARGAGYTF.

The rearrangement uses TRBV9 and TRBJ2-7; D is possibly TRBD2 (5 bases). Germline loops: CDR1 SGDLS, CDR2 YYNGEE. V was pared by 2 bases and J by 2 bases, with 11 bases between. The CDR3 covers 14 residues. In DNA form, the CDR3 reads TGTGCCAGCAGCGTTAGTAGCGACCCCTACGAGCAGTACTTC. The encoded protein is CASSVSSDPYEQYF.

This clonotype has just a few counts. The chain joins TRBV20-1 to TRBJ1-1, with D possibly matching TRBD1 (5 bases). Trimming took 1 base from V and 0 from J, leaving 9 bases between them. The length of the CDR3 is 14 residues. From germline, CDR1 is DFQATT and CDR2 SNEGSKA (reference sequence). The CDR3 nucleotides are TGCAGTGCTAGAGGCTGGGGGTTGAACACTGAAGCTTTCTTT. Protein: CSARGWGLNTEAFF.

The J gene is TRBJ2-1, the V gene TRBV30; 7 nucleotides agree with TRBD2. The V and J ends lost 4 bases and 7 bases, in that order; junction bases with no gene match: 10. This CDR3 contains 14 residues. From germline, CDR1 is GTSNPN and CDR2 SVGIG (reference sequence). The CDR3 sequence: CAWIPRRERNEQFF. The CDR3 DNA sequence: TGTGCCTGGATTCCCCGGCGGGAGAGGAATGAGCAGTTCTTC.

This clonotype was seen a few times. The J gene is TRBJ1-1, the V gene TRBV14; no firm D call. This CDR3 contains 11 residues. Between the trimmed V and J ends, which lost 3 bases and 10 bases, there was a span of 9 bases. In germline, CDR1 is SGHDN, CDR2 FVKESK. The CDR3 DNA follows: TGTGCCAGCAGCCAGGGCCCCCGAGCTTTCTTT. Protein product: CASSQGPRAFF.

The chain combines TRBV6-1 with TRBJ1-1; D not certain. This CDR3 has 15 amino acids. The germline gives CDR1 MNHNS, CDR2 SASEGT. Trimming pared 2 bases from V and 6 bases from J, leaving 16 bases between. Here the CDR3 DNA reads TGTGCCAGCAGTGAATTTGACGCCGGGTCGGCTGAAGCTTTCTTT. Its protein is CASSEFDAGSAEAFF.

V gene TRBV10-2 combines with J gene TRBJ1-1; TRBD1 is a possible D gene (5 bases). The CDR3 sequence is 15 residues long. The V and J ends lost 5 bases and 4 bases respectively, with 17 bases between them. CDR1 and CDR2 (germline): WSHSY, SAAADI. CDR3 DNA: TGCGCCAGCAGTCGAATCGGGACCCTGGGCACTGAAGCTTTCTTT. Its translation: CASSRIGTLGTEAFF.

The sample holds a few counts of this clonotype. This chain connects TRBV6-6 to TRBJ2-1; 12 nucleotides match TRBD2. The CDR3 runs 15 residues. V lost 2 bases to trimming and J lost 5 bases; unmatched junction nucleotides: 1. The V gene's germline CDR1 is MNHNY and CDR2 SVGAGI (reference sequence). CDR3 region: CASSYPSGRDNEQFF. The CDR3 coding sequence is TGTGCCAGCAGTTACCCTAGCGGGAGGGACAATGAGCAGTTCTTC.

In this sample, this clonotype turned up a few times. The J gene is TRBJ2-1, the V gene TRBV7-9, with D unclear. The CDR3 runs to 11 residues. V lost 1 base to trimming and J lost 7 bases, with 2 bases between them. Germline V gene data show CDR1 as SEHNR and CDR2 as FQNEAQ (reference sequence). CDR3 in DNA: TGTGCCAGCAGCTTAGAGAATGAGCAGTTCTTC. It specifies CASSLENEQFF.

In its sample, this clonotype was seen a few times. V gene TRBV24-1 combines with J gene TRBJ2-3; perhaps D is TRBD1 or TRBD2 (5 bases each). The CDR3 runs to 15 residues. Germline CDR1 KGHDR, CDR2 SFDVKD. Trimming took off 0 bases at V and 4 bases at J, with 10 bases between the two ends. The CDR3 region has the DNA TGTGCCACCAGTGATTTGGGGGGAACAGCAGATACGCAGTATTTT. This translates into CATSDLGGTADTQYF.

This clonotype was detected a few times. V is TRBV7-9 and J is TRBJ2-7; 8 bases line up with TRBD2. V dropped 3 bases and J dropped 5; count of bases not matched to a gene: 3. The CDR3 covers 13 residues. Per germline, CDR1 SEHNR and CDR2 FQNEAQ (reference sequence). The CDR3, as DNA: TGTGCCAGCAGCTTTCCCGGGAGGGACGAGCAGTACTTC. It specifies CASSFPGRDEQYF.

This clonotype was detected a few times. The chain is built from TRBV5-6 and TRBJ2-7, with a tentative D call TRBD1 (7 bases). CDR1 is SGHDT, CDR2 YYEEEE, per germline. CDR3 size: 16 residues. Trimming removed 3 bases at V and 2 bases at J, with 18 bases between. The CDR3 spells CASSSYSRGATYEQYF. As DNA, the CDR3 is TGTGCCAGCAGCTCCTACAGCAGGGGGGCCACCTACGAGCAGTACTTC.

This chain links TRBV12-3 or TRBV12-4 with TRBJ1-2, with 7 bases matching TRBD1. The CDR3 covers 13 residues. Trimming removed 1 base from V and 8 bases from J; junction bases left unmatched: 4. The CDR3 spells CASSLERGHGYTF. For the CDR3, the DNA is TGTGCCAGCAGTTTAGAAAGGGGGCACGGCTACACCTTC.

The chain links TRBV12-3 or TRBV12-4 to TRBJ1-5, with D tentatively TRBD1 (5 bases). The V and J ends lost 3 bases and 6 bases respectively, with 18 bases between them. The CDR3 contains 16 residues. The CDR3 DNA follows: TGTGCCAGCAGTTTCTCCTACGGGGGGAGTCGTCAGCCCCAGCATTTT. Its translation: CASSFSYGGSRQPQHF.